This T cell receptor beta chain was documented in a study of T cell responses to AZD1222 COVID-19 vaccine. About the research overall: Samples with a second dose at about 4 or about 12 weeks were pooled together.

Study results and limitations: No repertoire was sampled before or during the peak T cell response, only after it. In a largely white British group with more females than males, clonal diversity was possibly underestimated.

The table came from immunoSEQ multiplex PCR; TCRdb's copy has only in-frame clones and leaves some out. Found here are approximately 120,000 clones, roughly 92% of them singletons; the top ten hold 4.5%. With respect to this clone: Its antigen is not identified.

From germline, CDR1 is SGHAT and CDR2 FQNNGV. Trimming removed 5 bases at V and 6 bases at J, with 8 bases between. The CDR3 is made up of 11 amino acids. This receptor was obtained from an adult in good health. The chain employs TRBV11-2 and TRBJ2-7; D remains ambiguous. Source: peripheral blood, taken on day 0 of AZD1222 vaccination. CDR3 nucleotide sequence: TGTGCCAGCAGCCACGGAACCGAGCAGTACTTC. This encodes CASSHGTEQYF.